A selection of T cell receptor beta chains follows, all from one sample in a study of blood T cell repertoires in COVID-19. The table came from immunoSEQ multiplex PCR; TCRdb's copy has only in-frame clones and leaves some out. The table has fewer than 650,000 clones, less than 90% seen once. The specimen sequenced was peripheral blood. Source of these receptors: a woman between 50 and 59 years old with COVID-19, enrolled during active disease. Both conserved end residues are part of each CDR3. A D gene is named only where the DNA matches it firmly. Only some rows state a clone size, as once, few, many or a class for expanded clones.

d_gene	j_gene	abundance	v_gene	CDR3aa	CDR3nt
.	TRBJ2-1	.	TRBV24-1	CATSDLGLTGNEQFF	TGTGCCACCAGTGATTTGGGATTGACTGGCAATGAGCAGTTCTTC
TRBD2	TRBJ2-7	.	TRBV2	CASTRSGGSTVGPYEQYF	TGTGCCAGCACCCGTAGCGGGGGGTCCACGGTTGGGCCCTACGAGCAGTACTTC
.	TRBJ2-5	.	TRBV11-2	CASSLENKETQYF	TGTGCCAGCAGCTTAGAAAATAAAGAGACCCAGTACTTC
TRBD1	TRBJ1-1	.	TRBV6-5	CASSIGTAFFEAFF	TGTGCCAGCAGCATTGGGACAGCGTTTTTCGAAGCTTTCTTT
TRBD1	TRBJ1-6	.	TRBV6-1	CASSEWTGRNSPLHF	TGTGCCAGCAGTGAATGGACAGGGAGGAATTCACCCCTCCACTTT
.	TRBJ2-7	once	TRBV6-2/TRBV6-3	CASSYGSWRDGYEQYF	TGTGCCAGCAGTTACGGCTCGTGGAGGGATGGCTACGAGCAGTACTTC
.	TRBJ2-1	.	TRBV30	CAWSTGGSSYNEQFF	TGTGCCTGGAGTACTGGGGGGTCTAGTTACAATGAGCAGTTCTTC
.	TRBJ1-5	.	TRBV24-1	CPALKSPLGARGNQPQHF	TGTCCAGCCCTTAAGTCCCCTCTCGGTGCCCGCGGAAATCAGCCCCAGCATTTT
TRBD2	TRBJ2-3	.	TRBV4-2	CASSTPTSGGADTQYF	TGTGCCAGCAGCACCCCGACTAGCGGGGGGGCAGATACGCAGTATTTT
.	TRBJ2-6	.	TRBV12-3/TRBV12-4	CASTNGGANVLTF	TGTGCCAGCACTAACGGTGGGGCCAACGTCCTGACTTTC
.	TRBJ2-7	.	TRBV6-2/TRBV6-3	CASSFTGGDSYEQYF	TGTGCCAGCAGTTTTACAGGGGGGGACTCCTACGAGCAGTACTTC
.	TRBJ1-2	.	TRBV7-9	CASSPQAGGGYTF	TGTGCCAGCAGCCCACAGGCAGGAGGGGGCTACACCTTC
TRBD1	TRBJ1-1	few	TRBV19	CASSRQGSTEAFF	TGTGCCAGTAGTCGACAGGGAAGTACTGAAGCTTTCTTT
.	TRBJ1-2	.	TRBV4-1	CASSLTGYFAF	TGCGCCAGCAGCCTGACAGGCTACTTTGCGTTC
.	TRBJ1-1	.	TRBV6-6	CASMRLPRNTEAFF	TGTGCCAGCATGCGCCTACCGAGGAACACTGAAGCTTTCTTT
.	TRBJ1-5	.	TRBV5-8	CASSTGRNQPQHF	TGTGCCAGCTCAACAGGGCGCAATCAGCCCCAGCATTTT
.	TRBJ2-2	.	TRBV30	CAWSVGLFTGELFF	TGTGCCTGGAGTGTAGGACTGTTCACCGGGGAGCTGTTTTTT
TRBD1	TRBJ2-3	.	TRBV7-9	CASSLDQLDRVDTQYF	TGTGCCAGCAGCTTAGATCAGCTGGACAGGGTCGATACGCAGTATTTT
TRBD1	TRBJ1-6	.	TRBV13	CASRTGTGQSPLHF	TGTGCCAGCAGGACCGGGACAGGGCAGTCACCCCTCCACTTT
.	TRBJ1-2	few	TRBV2	CASPEAWGYTF	TGTGCCAGCCCCGAAGCGTGGGGCTACACCTTC
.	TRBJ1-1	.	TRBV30	CAWIRRTEAFF	TGTGCCTGGATCCGGCGGACTGAAGCTTTCTTT
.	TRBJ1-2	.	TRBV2	CASRDRSYGYTF	TGTGCCAGCAGGGACAGATCCTATGGCTACACCTTC
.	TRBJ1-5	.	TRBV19	CASSNREGQPQHF	TGTGCCAGTAGTAACAGGGAAGGGCAGCCCCAGCATTTT
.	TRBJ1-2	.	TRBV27	CASSFNSLLSGYTF	TGTGCCAGCAGTTTCAATTCACTACTCTCTGGCTACACCTTC
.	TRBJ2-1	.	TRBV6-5	CASTGSSYNEQFF	TGTGCCAGTACGGGAAGCTCCTACAATGAGCAGTTCTTC
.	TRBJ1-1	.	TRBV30	CAWRRLGEAFF	TGTGCCTGGAGGCGACTGGGTGAAGCTTTCTTT
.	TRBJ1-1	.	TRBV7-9	CASSLGRNTEAFF	TGTGCCAGCAGCTTGGGGCGGAACACTGAAGCTTTCTTT
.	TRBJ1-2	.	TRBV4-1	CASSHHQGDGYTF	TGCGCCAGCAGCCACCATCAGGGCGACGGCTACACCTTC
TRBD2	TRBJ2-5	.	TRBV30	CAWSVLAGEETQYF	TGTGCCTGGAGTGTACTAGCGGGGGAAGAGACCCAGTACTTC
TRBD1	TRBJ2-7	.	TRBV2	CASGQGADEQYF	TGTGCCAGCGGGCAGGGGGCCGACGAGCAGTACTTC
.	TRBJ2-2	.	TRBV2	CASTIGRGFGTGELFF	TGTGCCAGCACAATTGGGCGGGGATTTGGCACCGGGGAGCTGTTTTTT
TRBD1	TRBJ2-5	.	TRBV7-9	CASSLAPGRGQETQYF	TGTGCCAGCAGTCTAGCCCCCGGCAGGGGGCAAGAGACCCAGTACTTC
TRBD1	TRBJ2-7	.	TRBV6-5	CASTKDRGDYEQYF	TGTGCCAGCACCAAGGACAGGGGTGACTACGAGCAGTACTTC
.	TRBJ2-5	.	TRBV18	CASSDNQETQYF	TGTGCCAGCTCCGACAACCAAGAGACCCAGTACTTC
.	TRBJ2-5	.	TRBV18	CASSPGQKETQYF	TGTGCCAGCTCTCCAGGACAGAAAGAGACCCAGTACTTC
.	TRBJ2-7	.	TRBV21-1	CASLPSRKPGLSRPYEQYF	TGTGCCAGTCTTCCTTCCCGCAAACCGGGACTCAGCAGACCCTACGAGCAGTACTTC
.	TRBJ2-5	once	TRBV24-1	CATSDLRQGQEETQYF	TGTGCCACCAGTGATTTGAGGCAGGGGCAGGAGGAGACCCAGTACTTC
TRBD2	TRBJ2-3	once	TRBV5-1	CASSQGLAGFADTQYF	TGCGCCAGCAGCCAGGGACTAGCGGGTTTTGCAGATACGCAGTATTTT